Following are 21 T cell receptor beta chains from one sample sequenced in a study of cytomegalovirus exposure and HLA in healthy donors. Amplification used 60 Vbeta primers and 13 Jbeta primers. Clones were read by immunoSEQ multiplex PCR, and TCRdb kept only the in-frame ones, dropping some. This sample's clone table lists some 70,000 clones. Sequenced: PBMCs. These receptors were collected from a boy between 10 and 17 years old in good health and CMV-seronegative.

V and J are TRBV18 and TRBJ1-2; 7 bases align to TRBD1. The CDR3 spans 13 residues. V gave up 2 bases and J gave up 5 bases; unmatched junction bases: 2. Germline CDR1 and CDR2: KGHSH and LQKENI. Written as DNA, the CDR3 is TGTGCCAGCTCACCAGACAGGGAATATGGCTACACCTTC. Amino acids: CASSPDREYGYTF.

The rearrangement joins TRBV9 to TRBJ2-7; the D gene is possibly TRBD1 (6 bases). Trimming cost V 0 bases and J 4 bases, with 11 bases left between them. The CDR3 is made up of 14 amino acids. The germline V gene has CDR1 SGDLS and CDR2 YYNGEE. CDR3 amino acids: CASSVGGLGYEQYF. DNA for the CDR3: TGTGCCAGCAGCGTAGGGGGGCTCGGATACGAGCAGTACTTC.

CDR3 loop: CASRSGGGYTF. CDR3 sequence (DNA): TGTGCCAGTAGATCGGGGGGAGGCTACACCTTC. The genes are TRBV19 and TRBJ1-2; maybe TRBD1 (5 bases). CDR3 length: 11 amino acids. Germline lookup yields CDR1 LNHDA and CDR2 SQIVND (reference sequence). Deletions cut 6 bases from V and 8 bases from J, with 10 bases between. The full variable domain, completed using reference TRBV19 and TRBJ1-2, is DGGITQSPKYLFRKEGQNVTLSCEQNLNHDAMYWYRQDPGQGLRLIYYSQIVNDFQKGDIAEGYSVSREKKESFPLTVTSAQKNPTAFYLCASRSGGGYTFGSGTRLTVV.

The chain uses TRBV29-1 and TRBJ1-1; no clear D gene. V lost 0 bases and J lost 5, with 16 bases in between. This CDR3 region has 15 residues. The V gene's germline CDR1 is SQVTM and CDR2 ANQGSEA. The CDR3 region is CSVEDHSGRGTEAFF. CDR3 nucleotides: TGCAGCGTTGAAGATCATTCGGGGAGAGGAACTGAAGCTTTCTTT.

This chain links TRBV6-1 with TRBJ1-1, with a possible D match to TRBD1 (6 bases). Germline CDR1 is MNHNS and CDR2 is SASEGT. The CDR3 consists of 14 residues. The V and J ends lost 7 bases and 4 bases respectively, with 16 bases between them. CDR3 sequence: CASNPEGESTEAFF. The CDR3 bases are TGTGCCAGCAACCCCGAGGGGGAGAGCACTGAAGCTTTCTTT.

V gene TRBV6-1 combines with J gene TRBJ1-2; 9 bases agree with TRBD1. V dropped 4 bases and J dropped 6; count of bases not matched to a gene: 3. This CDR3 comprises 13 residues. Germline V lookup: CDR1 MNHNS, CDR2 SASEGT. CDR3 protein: CASSARQGDGYTF. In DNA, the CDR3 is TGTGCCAGCAGTGCCAGACAGGGGGATGGCTACACCTTC.

CDR3 amino acids: CASSSRTGFYGYTF. In DNA form, the CDR3 reads TGTGCCAGCAGCTCCCGGACAGGGTTCTATGGCTACACCTTC. The chain employs TRBV5-6 and TRBJ1-2; 8 positions agree with TRBD1. V lost 3 bases to trimming and J lost 4 bases; unmatched junction nucleotides: 5. From germline, CDR1 is SGHDT and CDR2 YYEEEE. CDR3 size: 14 residues. The full variable domain, completed using reference TRBV5-6 and TRBJ1-2, is DAGVTQSPTHLIKTRGQQVTLRCSPKSGHDTVSWYQQALGQGPQFIFQYYEEEERQRGNFPDRFSGHQFPNYSSELNVNALLLGDSALYLCASSSRTGFYGYTFGSGTRLTVV.

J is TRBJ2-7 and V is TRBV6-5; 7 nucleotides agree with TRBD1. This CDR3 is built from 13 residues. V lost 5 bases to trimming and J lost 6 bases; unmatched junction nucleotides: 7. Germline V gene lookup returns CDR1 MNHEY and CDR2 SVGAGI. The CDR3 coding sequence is TGTGCCAGCAGTACTAAGGGGGCCTCCGAGCAGTACTTC. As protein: CASSTKGASEQYF.

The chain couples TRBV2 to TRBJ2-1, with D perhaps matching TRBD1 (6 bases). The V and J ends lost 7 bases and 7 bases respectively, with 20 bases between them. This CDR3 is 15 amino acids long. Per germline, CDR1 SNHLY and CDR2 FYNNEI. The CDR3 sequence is CASTTHRNRVNEQFF. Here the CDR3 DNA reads TGTGCCAGCACCACCCATCGGAACAGGGTAAATGAGCAGTTCTTC.

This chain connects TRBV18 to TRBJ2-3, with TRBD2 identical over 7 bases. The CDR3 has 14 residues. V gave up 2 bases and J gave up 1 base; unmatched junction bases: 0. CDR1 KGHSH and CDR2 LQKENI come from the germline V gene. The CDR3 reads CASSPTSGTDTQYF. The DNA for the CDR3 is TGTGCCAGCTCACCAACTAGCGGCACAGATACGCAGTATTTT. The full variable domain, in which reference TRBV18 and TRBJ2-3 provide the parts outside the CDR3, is NAGVMQNPRHLVRRRGQEARLRCSPMKGHSHVYWYRQLPEEGLKFMVYLQKENIIDESGMPKERFSAEFPKEGPSILRIQQVVRGDSAAYFCASSPTSGTDTQYFGPGTRLTVL.

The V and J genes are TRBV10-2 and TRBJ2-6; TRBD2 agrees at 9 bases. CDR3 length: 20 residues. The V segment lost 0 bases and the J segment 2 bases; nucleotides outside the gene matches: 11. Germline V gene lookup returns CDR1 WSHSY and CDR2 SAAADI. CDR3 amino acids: CASSESVAGGPWTGANVLTF. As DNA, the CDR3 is TGCGCCAGCAGTGAGTCTGTGGCGGGGGGGCCGTGGACTGGGGCCAACGTCCTGACTTTC.

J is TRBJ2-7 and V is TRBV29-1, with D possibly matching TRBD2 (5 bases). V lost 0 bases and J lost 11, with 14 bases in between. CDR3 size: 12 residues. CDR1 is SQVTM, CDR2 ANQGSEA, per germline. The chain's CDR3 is CSVEDLPGSEYF. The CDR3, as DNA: TGCAGCGTTGAAGATCTTCCGGGGAGCGAGTACTTC.

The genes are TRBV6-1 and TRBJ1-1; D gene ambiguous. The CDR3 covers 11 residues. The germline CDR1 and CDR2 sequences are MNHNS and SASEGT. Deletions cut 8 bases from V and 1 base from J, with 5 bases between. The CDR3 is CASLRNTEAFF. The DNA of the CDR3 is TGTGCCAGCCTAAGGAACACTGAAGCTTTCTTT.

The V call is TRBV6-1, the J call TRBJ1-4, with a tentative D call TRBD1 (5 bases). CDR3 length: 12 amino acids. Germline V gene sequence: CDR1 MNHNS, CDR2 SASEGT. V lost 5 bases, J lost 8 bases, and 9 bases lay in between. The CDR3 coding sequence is TGTGCCAGCAGTCAGGGCTCGGAAAAACTGTTTTTT. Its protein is CASSQGSEKLFF.

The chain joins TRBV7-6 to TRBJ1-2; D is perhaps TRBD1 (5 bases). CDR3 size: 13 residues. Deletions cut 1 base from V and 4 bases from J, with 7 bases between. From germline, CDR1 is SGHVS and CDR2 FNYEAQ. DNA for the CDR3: TGTGCCAGCAGCTTAGGACAGCTCTATGGCTACACCTTC. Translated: CASSLGQLYGYTF.

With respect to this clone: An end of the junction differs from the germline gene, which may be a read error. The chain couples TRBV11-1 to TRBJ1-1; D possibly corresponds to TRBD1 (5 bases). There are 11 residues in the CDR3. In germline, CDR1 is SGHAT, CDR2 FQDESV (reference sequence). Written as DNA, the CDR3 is TGTGCCAGCAGCTTAAGAGGTAAGGGGCTCTTT. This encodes CASSLRGKGLF.

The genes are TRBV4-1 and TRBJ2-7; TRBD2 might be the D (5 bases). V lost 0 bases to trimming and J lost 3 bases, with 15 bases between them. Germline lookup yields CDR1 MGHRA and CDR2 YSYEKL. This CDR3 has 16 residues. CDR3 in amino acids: CASSQDVSGANYEQYF. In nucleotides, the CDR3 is TGCGCCAGCAGCCAAGATGTAAGCGGAGCTAACTACGAGCAGTACTTC.

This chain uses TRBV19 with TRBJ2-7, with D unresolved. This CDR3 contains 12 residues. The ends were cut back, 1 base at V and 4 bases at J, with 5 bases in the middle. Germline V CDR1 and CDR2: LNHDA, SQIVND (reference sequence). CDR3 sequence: CASSIGGYEQYF. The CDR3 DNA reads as TGTGCCAGTAGTATAGGCGGTTACGAGCAGTACTTC.

As DNA, the CDR3 is TGTGCCAGCAGTGCCTGGGGGACTCAAGAGACCCAGTACTTC. Translated: CASSAWGTQETQYF. V and J are TRBV6-1 and TRBJ2-5; the D gene is possibly TRBD2 (6 bases). V was trimmed by 4 bases and J by 2 bases, leaving 11 bases between them. CDR3 length equals 14 residues. Germline CDR1 reads MNHNS; CDR2 reads SASEGT.

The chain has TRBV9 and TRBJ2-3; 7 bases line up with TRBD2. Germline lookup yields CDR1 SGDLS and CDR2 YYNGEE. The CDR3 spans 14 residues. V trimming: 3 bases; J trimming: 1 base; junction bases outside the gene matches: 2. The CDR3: CASSASGGTDTQYF. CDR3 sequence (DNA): TGTGCCAGCAGCGCTAGCGGTGGCACAGATACGCAGTATTTT.

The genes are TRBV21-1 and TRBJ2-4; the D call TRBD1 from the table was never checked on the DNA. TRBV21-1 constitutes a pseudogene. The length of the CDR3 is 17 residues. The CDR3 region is CASSKPLAPLAKNIQYF. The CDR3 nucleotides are TGTGCCAGCAGCAAGCCCTTGGCTCCGCTAGCCAAAAACATTCAGTACTTC.